The 17 T cell receptor beta chains below come from one sample, sequenced in a study of blood T cell repertoires in COVID-19. Clones were read by immunoSEQ multiplex PCR, and TCRdb kept only the in-frame ones, dropping some. The data show 280,000 or so clones, under 90% seen once. Sequencing input: PBMCs or T cells enriched from blood (not recorded which). These receptors originate from a woman between 45 and 65 years old who had been exposed to COVID-19.

The chain joins TRBV6-5 to TRBJ2-3; D may be TRBD2 (5 bases). Germline-derived CDR1 and CDR2 are MNHEY and SVGAGI. The CDR3 has 12 residues. CDR3 nucleotide sequence: TGTGTTAGCGAGGGAATGACAGATACGCAGTATTTT. Translated, it gives CVSEGMTDTQYF.

The count of this clone is one. V usage is TRBV19 and J usage is TRBJ1-2; perhaps TRBD1 as D (6 bases). Germline V gives CDR1 LNHDA, CDR2 SQIVND (reference sequence). V was clipped by 3 bases and J by 4 bases, with 18 bases between them. The CDR3 runs 16 residues. The CDR3 loop is CASSIRGTIQGYGYTF. The CDR3 coding sequence is TGTGCCAGTAGTATCAGGGGAACCATACAGGGCTATGGCTACACCTTC.

The V call is TRBV5-1, the J call TRBJ1-1; possibly TRBD1 for D (5 bases). V was shortened by 0 bases and J by 3 bases, with 12 bases between the two germline ends. This CDR3 contains 15 residues. CDR1 and CDR2 (germline): SGHRS, YFSETQ. The CDR3 is CASSLVGRGDTEAFF. The CDR3 nucleotides read TGCGCCAGCAGCTTGGTTGGGAGGGGTGACACTGAAGCTTTCTTT.

A word on this clone: Other DNA sequences in this sample translate to the same CDR3. The J gene is TRBJ2-5, the V gene TRBV4-1, with 7 bases lining up with TRBD2. The germline V gene has CDR1 MGHRA and CDR2 YSYEKL. With 1 base clipped from V and 1 base from J, the junction kept 6 bases outside the gene matches. The CDR3 covers 16 residues. As DNA, the CDR3 is TGCGCCAGCAGCCAAGTGGGGACGGGGGGCCAAGAGACCCAGTACTTC. This gives the protein CASSQVGTGGQETQYF.

The chain has TRBV19 and TRBJ1-4; unclear D gene. The length of the CDR3 is 13 residues. V was trimmed by 3 bases and J by 5 bases, leaving 7 bases between them. Germline CDR1 reads LNHDA; CDR2 reads SQIVND (reference sequence). In DNA, the CDR3 is TGTGCCAGTAGTATTTCCCTAAATGAAAAACTGTTTTTT. It yields the protein CASSISLNEKLFF.

V and J are TRBV5-1 and TRBJ2-1, with 13 bases matching TRBD2. V was pared by 4 bases and J by 0 bases, with 10 bases of the junction left unmatched. The CDR3 length is 19 residues. CDR1 is SGHRS, CDR2 YFSETQ, per germline. CDR3 in amino acids: CASSPEGLAGTNSYNEQFF. Written as DNA, the CDR3 is TGCGCCAGCAGCCCAGAGGGACTAGCGGGGACCAACTCCTACAATGAGCAGTTCTTC. The entire variable domain, with the rest obtained from reference TRBV5-1 and TRBJ2-1, is as follows: KAGVTQTPRYLIKTRGQQVTLSCSPISGHRSVSWYQQTPGQGLQFLFEYFSETQRNKGNFPGRFSGRQFSNSRSEMNVSTLELGDSALYLCASSPEGLAGTNSYNEQFFGPGTRLTVL.

The chain combines TRBV7-9 with TRBJ1-6, with TRBD1 matching over 11 bases. Germline CDR1 reads SEHNR; CDR2 reads FQNEAQ (reference sequence). CDR3 size: 12 residues. The junction had 2 bases not matched to a gene; V was cut back by 3 bases and J by 16 bases. CDR3 nucleotide sequence: TGTGCCAGCAGCTTGGGACAGGGGGGGCTCCACTTT. It is translated as CASSLGQGGLHF.

The chain couples TRBV7-9 to TRBJ1-4; 7 bases are shared with TRBD1. This CDR3 has 16 amino acids. J was trimmed by 4 bases and V by 5 bases; bases with no gene match: 10. The germline CDR1 and CDR2 sequences are SEHNR and FQNEAQ (reference sequence). The CDR3 reads CASSRLSGTVNEKLFF. Written as DNA, the CDR3 is TGTGCCAGCAGCCGACTTTCCGGGACAGTTAATGAAAAACTGTTTTTT.

This rearrangement joins TRBV5-5 to TRBJ2-1; D is perhaps TRBD1 (5 bases). The V and J ends lost 1 base and 7 bases respectively, with 15 bases between them. The CDR3 is 15 residues long. CDR1 is SGHKS and CDR2 is YYEKEE in the germline V gene (reference sequence). CDR3 sequence: CASSLFTGSPNEQFF. CDR3 DNA sequence: TGTGCCAGCAGCTTGTTTACAGGATCACCGAATGAGCAGTTCTTC.

The DNA of the CDR3 is TGTGCCAGCAGACTGATCGGGGTAGAGTATGGCTACACCTTC. It codes for CASRLIGVEYGYTF. The chain is built from TRBV7-2 and TRBJ1-2; D gene uncertain. Trimming removed 6 bases at V and 5 bases at J, with 16 bases between. Germline CDR1 is SGHTA and CDR2 is FQGNSA. This CDR3 has 14 residues.

The rearrangement links TRBV7-9 to TRBJ1-4, with TRBD1 matching over 9 bases. V trimming: 4 bases; J trimming: 6 bases; junction bases outside the gene matches: 3. In germline, CDR1 is SEHNR, CDR2 FQNEAQ (reference sequence). The CDR3 is 14 residues long. CDR3 sequence (DNA): TGTGCCAGCAGCTCATGGACAGGGGATGAAAAACTGTTTTTT. The encoded protein is CASSSWTGDEKLFF.

The rearrangement uses TRBV5-1 and TRBJ2-3; 7 bases agree with TRBD1. This CDR3 contains 15 residues. The V and J ends lost 0 bases and 3 bases, in that order; junction bases with no gene match: 4. Germline-derived CDR1 and CDR2 are SGHRS and YFSETQ. The CDR3 nucleotides are TGCGCCAGCAGCTTGGCCGCAGGGGGTACAGATACGCAGTATTTT. Protein product: CASSLAAGGTDTQYF.

The V and J genes are TRBV3-1 (or the pseudogene TRBV3-2) and TRBJ1-2, with D possibly TRBD1 on 5 matching bases. Trimming shortened V by 0 bases and J by 7 bases, and 12 bases separated the two germline ends. The CDR3 runs 14 residues. Germline assignment: CDR1 LGHDT and CDR2 YNNKEL (reference sequence). CDR3 loop: CASSQDGQGRGYTF. The CDR3 DNA follows: TGTGCCAGCAGCCAAGACGGGCAGGGTCGTGGCTACACCTTC.

V usage is TRBV30 and J usage is TRBJ2-1; a possible D gene is TRBD1 (6 bases). There are 14 residues in the CDR3. Germline V gene sequence: CDR1 GTSNPN, CDR2 SVGIG (reference sequence). V shed 3 bases and J shed 4 bases, with 13 bases lying between them. DNA for the CDR3: TGTGCCTGGAGCCGGGACACCTTGTACAATGAGCAGTTCTTC. Its protein is CAWSRDTLYNEQFF.

The gene calls are TRBV11-2 and TRBJ1-1, with TRBD1 matching 10 bases. This CDR3 comprises 16 residues. Germline V gene data show CDR1 as SGHAT and CDR2 as FQNNGV. The V gene end was trimmed by 1 base and the J gene end by 3 bases; junction bases not matched to a gene: 5. The CDR3 nucleotides read TGTGCCAGCAGCTTAGGGACAGGGGGGGACTACACTGAAGCTTTCTTT. Residues: CASSLGTGGDYTEAFF.

The chain employs TRBV19 and TRBJ2-7, with D perhaps matching TRBD1 (8 bases). Trimming removed 3 bases at V and 3 bases at J, with 15 bases between. The CDR3 is 15 residues long. Germline CDR1 and CDR2: LNHDA and SQIVND (reference sequence). The CDR3 is CASSIDRGGGYEQYF. CDR3 DNA sequence: TGTGCCAGTAGTATTGACAGGGGAGGGGGCTACGAGCAGTACTTC.

The chain is built from TRBV25-1 and TRBJ2-5; possible D gene TRBD2, 6 bases. With 1 base removed from V and 5 bases from J, the gap between germline ends came to 17 bases. Germline assignment: CDR1 MGHDK and CDR2 SYGVNS. The CDR3 spans 16 residues. Here the CDR3 DNA reads TGTGCCAGCAGTGAATTTCGATTAGGAGGGACGGAGACCCAGTACTTC. This translates into CASSEFRLGGTETQYF.